The T cell receptor (beta chain) described here comes from a study of T-cell reconstitution after alpha-beta-depleted transplantation in children. Using unique molecular identifiers, the investigators prepared the TCRbeta library. TCRdb itself ran the PCR reads through MiXCR, one entry per CDR3 protein. In the table there are 610,000 or so distinct CDR3 sequences, more than 20% of which are singletons. This CDR3 comprises 15 residues. Deletions cut 0 bases from V and 5 bases from J, with 13 bases between. Germline CDR1 MGHRA, CDR2 YSYEKL. In this sample, this clonotype turned up a few times. Its target is not known. Study-wide results and caveats: From newly produced T cells came most of the T-cell counts and diversity one year after transplant.

The sample consisted of PBMCs, taken before TCRalphabeta/CD19-depleted stem cell transplant. The chain is built from TRBV4-1 and TRBJ2-5; D gene unclear. The receptor's source is a boy under two years old with Wiskott-Aldrich syndrome, due to receive a stem cell transplant. CDR3 amino acids: CASSQESVGLETQYF. Here the CDR3 DNA reads TGCGCCAGCAGCCAAGAGTCGGTAGGGTTGGAGACCCAGTACTTC.